A single sample gave rise to the 14 T cell receptor beta chains below, sequenced in a study of PD-1 blockade in mismatch repair-deficient tumors. Sequencing was performed with immunoSEQ multiplex PCR; in TCRdb, only in-frame clones are kept and a portion is missing. The sample contains under 50,000 clones, about four fifths of which appear only once. This material consisted of peripheral blood, taken 4 weeks after starting pembrolizumab. The receptor set was obtained from an adult with mismatch repair-deficient cancer.

This rearrangement joins TRBV28 to TRBJ2-1, with D perhaps matching TRBD1 (6 bases). The germline CDR1 and CDR2 sequences are MDHEN and SYDVKM. The CDR3 has 20 residues. Deletions cut 6 bases from V and 5 bases from J, with 32 bases between. Here the CDR3 DNA reads TGTGCCAGCAGCCGTTTATTTCCCGCGGCCAGGCAGGGACACCACAATGAGCAGTTCTTC. It yields the protein CASSRLFPAARQGHHNEQFF.

The chain recombines TRBV6-5 with TRBJ2-7, with 8 positions matching TRBD1. CDR1 and CDR2 from the germline V gene are MNHEY and SVGAGI. The CDR3 sequence is 15 residues long. The junction had 3 bases not matched to a gene; V was cut back by 0 bases and J by 2 bases. The CDR3 coding sequence is TGTGCCAGCAGTTACTCGAAACAGGGGGCCTACGAGCAGTACTTC. Residues: CASSYSKQGAYEQYF.

The gene calls are TRBV7-6 and TRBJ2-1; a possible D gene is TRBD1 (6 bases). V was pared by 5 bases and J by 0 bases, with 17 bases between. This CDR3 comprises 17 residues. The V gene's germline CDR1 is SGHVS and CDR2 FNYEAQ. The CDR3 sequence: CASSLGTIGRSYNEQFF. The CDR3 DNA follows: TGTGCCAGCAGCCTCGGGACAATCGGGCGCTCCTACAATGAGCAGTTCTTC.

V is TRBV19 and J is TRBJ2-1, with 7 positions matching TRBD2. CDR3 size: 15 residues. Germline lookup yields CDR1 LNHDA and CDR2 SQIVND (reference sequence). V shed 3 bases and J 9 bases; nucleotides not matched to a gene: 11. The CDR3 bases are TGTGCCAGTAGTATTGGGTCTAGCGGCGGTCGTGAGCAGTTCTTC. Amino acid sequence: CASSIGSSGGREQFF.

The chain carries TRBV14 and TRBJ2-7; D call uncertain. Germline V gene data show CDR1 as SGHDN and CDR2 as FVKESK. This CDR3 is 15 amino acids long. V was pared by 1 base and J by 4 bases, with 14 bases between. This CDR3 is CASSQVEASLYEQYF. CDR3 sequence (DNA): TGTGCCAGCAGCCAAGTAGAAGCGAGTCTATACGAGCAGTACTTC.

This chain uses TRBV19 with TRBJ2-7; a weak D match, TRBD2 (6 bases). V shed 4 bases and J shed 2 bases, with 12 bases lying between them. Germline CDR1 LNHDA, CDR2 SQIVND (reference sequence). CDR3 length: 14 amino acids. The CDR3 sequence is CASSSAGRTYEQYF. CDR3 in DNA: TGTGCCAGTAGTAGTGCCGGGAGAACCTACGAGCAGTACTTC.

This chain uses TRBV28 with TRBJ1-2; no firm D call. This CDR3 comprises 12 residues. Germline CDR1 MDHEN, CDR2 SYDVKM. Trimming stripped 3 bases from V and 4 bases from J, with 6 bases between. The CDR3: CASSFWAYGYTF. The CDR3, as DNA: TGTGCCAGCAGTTTTTGGGCCTATGGCTACACCTTC.

This chain links TRBV7-2 with TRBJ2-7, with 16 bases that match TRBD2. The CDR3 sequence is 16 residues long. Germline CDR1 reads SGHTA; CDR2 reads FQGNSA. The V and J ends lost 5 bases and 6 bases, in that order; junction bases with no gene match: 7. The CDR3 here is CASSRGTSGRAREQYF. The CDR3 DNA follows: TGTGCCAGCAGCCGTGGGACTAGCGGGAGGGCCCGCGAGCAGTACTTC.

This chain joins TRBV28 and TRBJ2-5, with no clear D. The CDR3 length is 14 residues. Germline CDR1 is MDHEN and CDR2 is SYDVKM. Deletions cut 5 bases from V and 5 bases from J, with 15 bases between. The CDR3 sequence is CASSPGYSSETQYF. CDR3 DNA sequence: TGTGCCAGCAGTCCAGGTTATAGTTCTGAGACCCAGTACTTC. The whole variable domain, remainder taken from reference TRBV28 and TRBJ2-5, is DVKVTQSSRYLVKRTGEKVFLECVQDMDHENMFWYRQDPGLGLRLIYFSYDVKMKEKGDIPEGYSVSREKKERFSLILESASTNQTSMYLCASSPGYSSETQYFGPGTRLLVL.

J is TRBJ2-2 and V is TRBV30; D is undetermined. CDR1 and CDR2 (germline): GTSNPN, SVGIG (reference sequence). Trimming pared 0 bases from V and 6 bases from J, leaving 8 bases between. The CDR3 has 13 residues. The CDR3, as DNA: TGTGCCTGGAGTGTACGGGTAGCCGGGGAGCTGTTTTTT. Its translation is CAWSVRVAGELFF. Drawing the rest from reference TRBV30 and TRBJ2-2, the complete variable domain is SQTIHQWPATLVQPVGSPLSLECTVEGTSNPNLYWYRQAAGRGLQLLFYSVGIGQISSEVPQNLSASRPQDRQFILSSKKLLLSDSGFYLCAWSVRVAGELFFGEGSRLTVL.

This clone occurred once. V is TRBV6-1 and J is TRBJ2-5, with D possibly TRBD1 on 6 matching bases. CDR3 length: 14 residues. V was trimmed by 3 bases and J by 4 bases, leaving 12 bases between them. CDR1 is MNHNS and CDR2 is SASEGT in the germline V gene. The CDR3 DNA reads TGTGCCAGCAGTGAGAGGGGGTTAGGAGAGACCCAGTACTTC. This gives the protein CASSERGLGETQYF.

The chain is built from TRBV7-2 and TRBJ2-2, with 11 bases that match TRBD2. Trimming cost V 5 bases and J 4 bases; bases outside gene matches: 9. The germline V gene encodes CDR1 SGHTA and CDR2 FQGNSA. The CDR3 totals 17 residues. This CDR3 is CASSPPLAGGGTGELFF. The CDR3 nucleotides are TGTGCCAGCAGCCCACCCCTAGCGGGAGGTGGCACCGGGGAGCTGTTTTTT.

The V call is TRBV30, the J call TRBJ2-7; 7 bases agree with TRBD2. Trimming removed 5 bases from V and 2 bases from J; junction bases left unmatched: 18. CDR1 GTSNPN and CDR2 SVGIG come from the germline V gene (reference sequence). The CDR3 is 17 amino acids. In DNA, the CDR3 is TGTGCCTGGGCCCCACCACCCCGCCTAGCGGCAACCTACGAGCAGTACTTC. Its translation is CAWAPPPRLAATYEQYF.

This clone showed up just a few times. This rearrangement joins TRBV7-9 to TRBJ2-5; 8 nucleotides align to TRBD1. In germline, CDR1 is SEHNR, CDR2 FQNEAQ (reference sequence). J was trimmed by 1 base and V by 5 bases; bases with no gene match: 18. CDR3 length: 19 amino acids. The CDR3 nucleotides read TGTGCCAGCAGCGCGTTAGTTTCGAGATCTGGACAGGGCCAAGAGACCCAGTACTTC. This gives the protein CASSALVSRSGQGQETQYF.